The clone carrying this T cell receptor (beta chain) was observed a single time. The CDR3 contains 15 residues. The germline V gene has CDR1 MNHEY and CDR2 SMNVEV (reference sequence). Trimming removed 5 bases at V and 3 bases at J, with 17 bases between. These data are taken from a study of blood T cell repertoires in COVID-19. Study information: The United States, Italy and Spain provided the acute and convalescent COVID-19 samples. PBMCs, B-cell-depleted T cells, or T cells provided the cDNA or gDNA that made up the material.

Original analysis: Scientists estimated how many nucleated cells there were by amplifying reference gene primers. Clones were read by immunoSEQ multiplex PCR, and TCRdb kept only the in-frame ones, dropping some. V and J calls and clone size are those listed in that table; D and trimming were worked out from the DNA. In the table there are roughly 180,000 clones, roughly 80% of which are singletons. Participants reported their clinical history, and cohort assignment relied on those reports. The chain recombines TRBV27 with TRBJ2-7; tentatively, D is TRBD2 (6 bases). The receptor was isolated from a middle-aged woman with acute COVID-19. Sequencing was done on a sample of PBMCs or T cells enriched from blood (not recorded which). CDR3 in DNA: TGTGCCAGCAGTCTCGGAGGGGCGGTGGACTACGAGCAGTACGTC. Amino acids: CASSLGGAVDYEQYV.